One T cell receptor (beta chain) is described in this entry. As yet, its antigen is unknown. The sample originates from a study of siplizumab effects on memory and regulatory T cells. CDR3 length: 14 residues. The ends lost 7 bases at V and 6 bases at J; junction bases unmatched: 8. Germline assignment: CDR1 SEHNR and CDR2 FQNEAQ (reference sequence). Study conclusions and caveats: A naive or memory phenotype could not be assigned to roughly 80-95% of the proliferating CD4+ or CD8+ clones. Naive T cells looked more diverse than memory cells and looked like major alloresponse contributors.

Libraries were prepared by immunoSEQ multiplex PCR; TCRdb keeps only in-frame clonotypes and omits some of them. The data hold fewer than 120,000 clones, with approximately 92% observed a single time. The sequence derives from a human donor in good health. The source material was CD4+ T cells sorted from blood. The chain has TRBV7-9 and TRBJ1-4, with 7 bases that match TRBD1. The CDR3 nucleotides read TGTGCCAGCACCCTGACAGGGAGACATGAAAAACTGTTTTTT. Translation gives CASTLTGRHEKLFF.